This T cell receptor (beta chain) was captured by sequencing in a study of CD8+ T cells in alopecia areata. General study points: Across lesional scalp, and particularly alopecia totalis/universalis, clonality surpassed that of normal scalp.

Peripheral blood and lesional scalp punch biopsies were taken from alopecia areata patients. The sequencing template was cDNA reverse transcribed from extracted RNA. Profiling relied on immunoSEQ multiplex PCR, and the TCRdb table lists in-frame clones only, not all of them. The table has fewer than 80,000 clones, approximately 60% seen once. On this clone: Its antigen is as yet unknown.

The germline V gene encodes CDR1 MNHEY and CDR2 SVGAGI. The CDR3 is 15 amino acids. V shed 6 bases and J 3 bases; nucleotides not matched to a gene: 8. The receptor was derived from a human donor with alopecia areata. J is TRBJ1-2 and V is TRBV6-5; 9 nucleotides align to TRBD1. The sample here was CD8+ T cells sorted from blood, taken at week 0. The CDR3 nucleotides read TGTGCCAGCAGGGGGGACACAGGGGGCCACTATGGCTACACCTTC. Its translation is CASRGDTGGHYGYTF.